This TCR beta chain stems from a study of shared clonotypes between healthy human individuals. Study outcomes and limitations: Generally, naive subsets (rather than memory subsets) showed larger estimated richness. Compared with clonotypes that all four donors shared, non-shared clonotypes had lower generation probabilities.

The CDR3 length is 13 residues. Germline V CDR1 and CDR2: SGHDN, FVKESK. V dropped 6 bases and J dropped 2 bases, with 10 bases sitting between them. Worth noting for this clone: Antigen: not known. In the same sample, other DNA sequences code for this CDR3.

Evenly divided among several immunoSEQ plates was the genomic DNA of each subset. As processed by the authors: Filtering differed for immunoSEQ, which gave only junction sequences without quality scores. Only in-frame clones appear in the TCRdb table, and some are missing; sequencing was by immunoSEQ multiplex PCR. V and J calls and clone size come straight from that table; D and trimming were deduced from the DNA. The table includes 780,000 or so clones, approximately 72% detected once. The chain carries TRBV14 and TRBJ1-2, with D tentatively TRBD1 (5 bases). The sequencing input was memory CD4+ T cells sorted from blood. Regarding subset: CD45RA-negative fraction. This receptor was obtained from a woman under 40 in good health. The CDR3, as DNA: TGTGCCAGCAGTCCGGACACCAACTATGGCTACACCTTC. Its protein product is CASSPDTNYGYTF.